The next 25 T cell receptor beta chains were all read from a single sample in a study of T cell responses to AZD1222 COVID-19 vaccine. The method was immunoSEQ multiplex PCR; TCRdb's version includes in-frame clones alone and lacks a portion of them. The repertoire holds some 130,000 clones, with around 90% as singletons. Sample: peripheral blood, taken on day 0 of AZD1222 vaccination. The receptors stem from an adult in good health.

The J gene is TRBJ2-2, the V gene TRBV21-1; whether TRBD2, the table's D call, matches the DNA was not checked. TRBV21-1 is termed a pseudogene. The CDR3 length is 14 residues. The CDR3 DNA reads TGTGCCGCATTTAGCGGGGGGGCCGGCGGGGAGCTGTTTTTT. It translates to CAAFSGGAGGELFF.

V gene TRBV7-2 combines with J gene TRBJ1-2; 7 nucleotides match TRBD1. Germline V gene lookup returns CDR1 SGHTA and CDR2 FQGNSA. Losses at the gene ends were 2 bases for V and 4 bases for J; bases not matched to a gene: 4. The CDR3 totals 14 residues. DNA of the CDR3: TGTGCCAGCAGCTTACAGGGGGTCGGCTATGGCTACACCTTC. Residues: CASSLQGVGYGYTF.

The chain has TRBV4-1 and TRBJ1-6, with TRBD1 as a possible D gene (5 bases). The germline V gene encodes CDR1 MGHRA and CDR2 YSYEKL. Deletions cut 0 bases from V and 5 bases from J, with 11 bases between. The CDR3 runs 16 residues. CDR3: CASSQEAGRDNSPLHF. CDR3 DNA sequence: TGCGCCAGCAGCCAAGAAGCTGGCAGGGATAATTCACCCCTCCACTTT.

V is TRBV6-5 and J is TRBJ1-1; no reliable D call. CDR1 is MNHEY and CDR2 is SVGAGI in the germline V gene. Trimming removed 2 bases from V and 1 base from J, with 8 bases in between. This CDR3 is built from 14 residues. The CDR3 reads CASSYEDGNTEAFF. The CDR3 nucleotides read TGTGCCAGCAGTTACGAGGATGGGAACACTGAAGCTTTCTTT.

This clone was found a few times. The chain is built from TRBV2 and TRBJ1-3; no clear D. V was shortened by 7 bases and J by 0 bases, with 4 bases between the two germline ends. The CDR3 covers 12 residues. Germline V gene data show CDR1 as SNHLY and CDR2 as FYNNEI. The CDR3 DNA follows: TGTGCCAGCACTATCTCTGGAAACACCATATATTTT. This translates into CASTISGNTIYF.

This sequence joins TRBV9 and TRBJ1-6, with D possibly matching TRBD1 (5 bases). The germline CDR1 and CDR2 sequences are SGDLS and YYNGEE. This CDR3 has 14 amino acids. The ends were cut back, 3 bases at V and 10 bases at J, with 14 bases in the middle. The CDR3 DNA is TGTGCCAGCAGCGCAACCACTCGGGGCTCACCCCTCCACTTT. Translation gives CASSATTRGSPLHF.

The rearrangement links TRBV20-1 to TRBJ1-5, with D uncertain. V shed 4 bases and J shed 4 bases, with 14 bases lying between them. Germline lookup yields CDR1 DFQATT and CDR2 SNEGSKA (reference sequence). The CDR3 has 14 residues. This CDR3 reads CSAIEGGSNQPQHF. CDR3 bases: TGCAGTGCTATTGAGGGAGGTTCAAATCAGCCCCAGCATTTT.

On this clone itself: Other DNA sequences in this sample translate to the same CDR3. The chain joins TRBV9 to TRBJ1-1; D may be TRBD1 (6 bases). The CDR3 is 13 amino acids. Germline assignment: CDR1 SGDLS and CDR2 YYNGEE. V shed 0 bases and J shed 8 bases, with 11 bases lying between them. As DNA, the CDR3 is TGTGCCAGCAGCGTAGGAAGTGGGACAGAAGCTTTCTTT. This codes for CASSVGSGTEAFF.

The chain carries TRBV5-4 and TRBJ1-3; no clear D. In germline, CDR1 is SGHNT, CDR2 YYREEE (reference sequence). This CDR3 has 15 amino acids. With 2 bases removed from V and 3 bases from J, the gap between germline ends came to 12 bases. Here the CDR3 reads CASSLFSGYGNTIYF. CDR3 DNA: TGTGCCAGCAGCTTATTTTCGGGGTATGGAAACACCATATATTTT. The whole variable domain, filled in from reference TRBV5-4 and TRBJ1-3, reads ETGVTQSPTHLIKTRGQQVTLRCSSQSGHNTVSWYQQALGQGPQFIFQYYREEENGRGNFPPRFSGLQFPNYSSELNVNALELDDSALYLCASSLFSGYGNTIYFGEGSWLTVV.

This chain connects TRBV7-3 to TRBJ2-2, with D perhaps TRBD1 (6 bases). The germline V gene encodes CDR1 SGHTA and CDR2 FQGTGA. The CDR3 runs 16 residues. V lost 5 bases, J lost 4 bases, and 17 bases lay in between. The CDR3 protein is CASSPGDTASTGELFF. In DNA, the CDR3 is TGTGCCAGCAGCCCCGGGGACACCGCGAGCACCGGGGAGCTGTTTTTT.

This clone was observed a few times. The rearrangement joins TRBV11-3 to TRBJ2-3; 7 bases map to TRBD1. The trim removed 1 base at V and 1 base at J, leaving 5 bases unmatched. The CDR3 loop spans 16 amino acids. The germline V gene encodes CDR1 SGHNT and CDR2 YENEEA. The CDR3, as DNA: TGTGCCAGCAGCTTAGTTCCCGGGACAGGCACAGATACGCAGTATTTT. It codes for CASSLVPGTGTDTQYF.

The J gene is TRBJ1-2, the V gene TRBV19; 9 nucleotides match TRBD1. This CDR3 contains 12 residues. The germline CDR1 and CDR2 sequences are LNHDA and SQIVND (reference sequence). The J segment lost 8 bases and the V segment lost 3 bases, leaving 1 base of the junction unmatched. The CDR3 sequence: CASSMDRGGYTF. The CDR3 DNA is TGTGCCAGTAGTATGGACAGGGGCGGCTACACCTTC. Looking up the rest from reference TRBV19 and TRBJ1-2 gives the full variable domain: DGGITQSPKYLFRKEGQNVTLSCEQNLNHDAMYWYRQDPGQGLRLIYYSQIVNDFQKGDIAEGYSVSREKKESFPLTVTSAQKNPTAFYLCASSMDRGGYTFGSGTRLTVV.

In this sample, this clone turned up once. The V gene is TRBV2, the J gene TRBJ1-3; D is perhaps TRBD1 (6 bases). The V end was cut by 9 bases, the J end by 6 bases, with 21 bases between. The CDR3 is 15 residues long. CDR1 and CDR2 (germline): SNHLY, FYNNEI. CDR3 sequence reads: CARQGARGLVNTIYF. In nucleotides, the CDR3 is TGTGCCAGACAGGGCGCCCGGGGCCTTGTAAACACCATATATTTT.

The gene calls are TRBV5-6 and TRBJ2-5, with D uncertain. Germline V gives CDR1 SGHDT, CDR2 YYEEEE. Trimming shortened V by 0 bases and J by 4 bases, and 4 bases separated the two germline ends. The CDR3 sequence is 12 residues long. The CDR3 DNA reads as TGTGCCAGCAGCTTGGGACGAGAGACCCAGTACTTC. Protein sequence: CASSLGRETQYF.

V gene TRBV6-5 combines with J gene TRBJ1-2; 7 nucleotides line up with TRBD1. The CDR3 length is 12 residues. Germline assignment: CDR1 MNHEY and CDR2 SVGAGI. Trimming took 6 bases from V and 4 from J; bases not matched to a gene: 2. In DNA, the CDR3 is TGTGCCAGCAGGCAGGGGGGCTATGGCTACACCTTC. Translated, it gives CASRQGGYGYTF.

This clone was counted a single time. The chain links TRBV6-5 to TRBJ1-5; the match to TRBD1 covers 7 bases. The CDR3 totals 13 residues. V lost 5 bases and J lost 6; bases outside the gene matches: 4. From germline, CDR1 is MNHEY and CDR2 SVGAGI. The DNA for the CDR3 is TGTGCCAGCAGTAGAGGGGGCAGTCAGCCCCAGCATTTT. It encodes CASSRGGSQPQHF.

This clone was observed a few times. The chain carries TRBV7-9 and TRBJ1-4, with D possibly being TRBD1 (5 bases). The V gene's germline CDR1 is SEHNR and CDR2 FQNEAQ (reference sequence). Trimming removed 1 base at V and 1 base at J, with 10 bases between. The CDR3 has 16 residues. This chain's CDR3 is CASSLEGRGTNEKLFF. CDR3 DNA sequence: TGTGCCAGCAGCTTAGAGGGGCGGGGAACTAATGAAAAACTGTTTTTT.

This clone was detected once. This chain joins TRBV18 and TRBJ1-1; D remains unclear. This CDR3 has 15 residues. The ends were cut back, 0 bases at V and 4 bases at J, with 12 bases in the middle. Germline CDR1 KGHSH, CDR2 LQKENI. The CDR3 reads CASSPPSSQFTEAFF. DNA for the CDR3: TGTGCCAGCTCACCACCGTCATCCCAGTTCACTGAAGCTTTCTTT.

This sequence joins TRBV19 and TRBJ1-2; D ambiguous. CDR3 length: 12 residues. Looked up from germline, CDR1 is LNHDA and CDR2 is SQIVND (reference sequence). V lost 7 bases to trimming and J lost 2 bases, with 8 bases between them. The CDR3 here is CASKATNYGYTF. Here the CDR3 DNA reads TGTGCCAGTAAGGCAACGAACTATGGCTACACCTTC.

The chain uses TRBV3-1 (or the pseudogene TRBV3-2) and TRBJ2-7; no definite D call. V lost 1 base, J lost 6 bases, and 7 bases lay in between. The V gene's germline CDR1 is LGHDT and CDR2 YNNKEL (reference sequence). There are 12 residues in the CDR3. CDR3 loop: CASSQGLLEQYF. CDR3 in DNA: TGTGCCAGCAGCCAAGGACTCCTCGAGCAGTACTTC.

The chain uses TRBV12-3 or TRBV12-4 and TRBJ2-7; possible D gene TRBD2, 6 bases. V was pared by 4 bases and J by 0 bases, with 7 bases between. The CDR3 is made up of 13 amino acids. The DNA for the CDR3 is TGTGCCAGCAGTTGGGACTCCTCCTACGAGCAGTACTTC. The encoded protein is CASSWDSSYEQYF.

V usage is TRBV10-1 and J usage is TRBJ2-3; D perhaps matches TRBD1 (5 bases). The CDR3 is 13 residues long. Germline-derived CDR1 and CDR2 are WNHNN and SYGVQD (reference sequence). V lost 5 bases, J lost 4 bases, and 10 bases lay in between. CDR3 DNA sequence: TGCGCCAGCAGTCAGTTAGGGGCAGATACGCAGTATTTT. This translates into CASSQLGADTQYF.

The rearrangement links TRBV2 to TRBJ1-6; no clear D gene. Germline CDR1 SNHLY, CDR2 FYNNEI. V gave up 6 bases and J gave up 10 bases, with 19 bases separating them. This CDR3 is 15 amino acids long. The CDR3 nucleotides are TGTGCCAGCAGGGGTGCAGGTACTAGGAACTCACCCCTCCACTTT. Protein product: CASRGAGTRNSPLHF.

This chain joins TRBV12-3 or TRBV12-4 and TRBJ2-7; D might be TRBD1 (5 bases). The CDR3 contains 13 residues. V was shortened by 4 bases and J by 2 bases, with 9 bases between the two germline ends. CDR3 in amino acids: CASSSTATYEQYF. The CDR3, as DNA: TGTGCCAGCAGTTCGACAGCTACCTACGAGCAGTACTTC.

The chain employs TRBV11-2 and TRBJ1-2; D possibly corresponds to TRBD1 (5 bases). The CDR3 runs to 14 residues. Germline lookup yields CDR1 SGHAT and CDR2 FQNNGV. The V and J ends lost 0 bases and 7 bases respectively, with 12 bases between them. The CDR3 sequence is CASSLDYRSGGYTF. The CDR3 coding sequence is TGTGCCAGCAGCTTAGACTACAGGAGCGGTGGCTACACCTTC.